This T cell receptor (beta chain) was recorded in a study of blood T cells in healthy people across ages. Through a sample-barcoded 5' primer and a J-beta primer mix, a second PCR was run for roughly 7 to 12 cycles. TCRdb called the 5' RACE reads again in MiXCR, with one record for every CDR3 protein. This table holds about 780,000 distinct CDR3 sequences, less than 60% found once. This clonotype was detected once. The antigen is undetermined. Points from the study as a whole: TCR beta diversity, measured per million T cells, fell in a roughly linear way with age. Observed TCR beta diversity showed a strong correlation with the percentage of naive T cells as measured by flow cytometry.

Germline V gives CDR1 SGHTA, CDR2 FQGNSA. Trimming shortened V by 3 bases and J by 4 bases, and 9 bases separated the two germline ends. This CDR3 contains 13 residues. Sequencing input: blood. The genes are TRBV7-2 and TRBJ1-1; no reliable D call. This receptor was taken from an elderly man in good health. For the CDR3, the DNA is TGTGCCAGCAGCTTTTTCCAGGCCACTGAAGCTTTCTTT. It codes for CASSFFQATEAFF.